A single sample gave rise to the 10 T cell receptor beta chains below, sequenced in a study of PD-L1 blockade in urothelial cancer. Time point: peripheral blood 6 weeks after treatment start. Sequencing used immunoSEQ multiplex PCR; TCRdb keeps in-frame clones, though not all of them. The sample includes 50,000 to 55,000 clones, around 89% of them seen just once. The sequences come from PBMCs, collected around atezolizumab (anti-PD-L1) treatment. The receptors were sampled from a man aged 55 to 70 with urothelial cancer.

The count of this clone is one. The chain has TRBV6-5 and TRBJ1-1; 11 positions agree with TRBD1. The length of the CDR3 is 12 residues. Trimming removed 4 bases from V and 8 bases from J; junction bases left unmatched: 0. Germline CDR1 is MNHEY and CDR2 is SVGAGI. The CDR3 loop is CASSWTGGEAFF. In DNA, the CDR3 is TGTGCCAGCAGTTGGACAGGGGGCGAAGCTTTCTTT.

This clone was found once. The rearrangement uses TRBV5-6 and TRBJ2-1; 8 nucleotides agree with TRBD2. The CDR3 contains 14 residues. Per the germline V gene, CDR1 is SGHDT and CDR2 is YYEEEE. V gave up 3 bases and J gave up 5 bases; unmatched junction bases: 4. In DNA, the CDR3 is TGTGCCAGCAGCTACGGGACTAGTAACAATGAGCAGTTCTTC. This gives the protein CASSYGTSNNEQFF.

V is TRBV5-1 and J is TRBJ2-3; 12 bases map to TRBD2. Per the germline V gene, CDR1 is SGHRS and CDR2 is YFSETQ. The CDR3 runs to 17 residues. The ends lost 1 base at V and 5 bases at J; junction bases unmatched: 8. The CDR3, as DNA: TGCGCCAGCAGCTTGAGGGCTAGCGGGAGGGCCGGAGATACGCAGTATTTT. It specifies CASSLRASGRAGDTQYF.

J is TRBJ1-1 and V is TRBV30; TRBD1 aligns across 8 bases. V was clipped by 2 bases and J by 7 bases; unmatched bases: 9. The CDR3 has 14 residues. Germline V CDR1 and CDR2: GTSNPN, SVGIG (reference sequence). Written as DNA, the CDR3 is TGTGCCTGGAGTCAGAAGTACAGGGGGAGTGAAGCTTTCTTT. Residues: CAWSQKYRGSEAFF. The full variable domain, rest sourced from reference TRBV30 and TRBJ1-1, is SQTIHQWPATLVQPVGSPLSLECTVEGTSNPNLYWYRQAAGRGLQLLFYSVGIGQISSEVPQNLSASRPQDRQFILSSKKLLLSDSGFYLCAWSQKYRGSEAFFGQGTRLTVV.

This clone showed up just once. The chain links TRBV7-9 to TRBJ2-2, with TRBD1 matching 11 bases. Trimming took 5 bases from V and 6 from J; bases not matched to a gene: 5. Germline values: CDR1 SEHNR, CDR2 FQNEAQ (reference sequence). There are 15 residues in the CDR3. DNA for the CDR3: TGTGCCAGCAGCAAGGGACAGGGGGATGCCGGGGAGCTGTTTTTT. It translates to CASSKGQGDAGELFF. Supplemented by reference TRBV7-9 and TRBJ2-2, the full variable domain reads DTGVSQNPRHKITKRGQNVTFRCDPISEHNRLYWYRQTLGQGPEFLTYFQNEAQLEKSRLLSDRFSAERPKGSFSTLEIQRTEQGDSAMYLCASSKGQGDAGELFFGEGSRLTVL.

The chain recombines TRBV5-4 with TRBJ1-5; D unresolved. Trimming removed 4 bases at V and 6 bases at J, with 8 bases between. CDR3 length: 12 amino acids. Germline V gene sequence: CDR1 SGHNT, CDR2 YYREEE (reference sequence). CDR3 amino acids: CASSGEGQPQHF. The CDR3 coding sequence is TGTGCCAGCAGCGGGGAGGGTCAGCCCCAGCATTTT.

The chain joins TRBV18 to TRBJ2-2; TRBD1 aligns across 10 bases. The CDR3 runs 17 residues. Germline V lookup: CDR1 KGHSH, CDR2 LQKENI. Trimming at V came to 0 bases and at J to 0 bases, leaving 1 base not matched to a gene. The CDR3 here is CASSPPGTGANTGELFF. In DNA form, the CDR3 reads TGTGCCAGCTCACCACCTGGGACAGGGGCGAACACCGGGGAGCTGTTTTTT.

The CDR3 coding sequence is TGTGCCAGCAGCTTATCCGGCCCGGGGGAGACCCAGTACTTC. It encodes CASSLSGPGETQYF. The genes are TRBV7-3 and TRBJ2-5; tentative D call: TRBD2 (5 bases). The CDR3 is made up of 14 amino acids. CDR1 is SGHTA, CDR2 FQGTGA, per germline. The V gene lost 2 bases and the J gene lost 5 bases, with 12 bases spanning the gap.

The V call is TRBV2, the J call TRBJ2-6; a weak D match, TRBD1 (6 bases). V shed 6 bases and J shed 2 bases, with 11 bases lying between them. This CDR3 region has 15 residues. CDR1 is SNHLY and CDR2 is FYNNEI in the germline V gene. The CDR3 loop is CASSPQGPGANVLTF. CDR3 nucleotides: TGTGCCAGCAGCCCACAGGGCCCTGGGGCCAACGTCCTGACTTTC.

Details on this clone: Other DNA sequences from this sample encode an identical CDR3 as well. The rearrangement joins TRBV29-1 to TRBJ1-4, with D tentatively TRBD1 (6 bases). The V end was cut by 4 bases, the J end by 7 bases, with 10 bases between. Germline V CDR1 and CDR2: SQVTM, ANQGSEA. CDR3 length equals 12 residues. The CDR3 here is CSVAGVGEKLFF. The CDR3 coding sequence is TGCAGCGTTGCAGGGGTAGGTGAAAAACTGTTTTTT. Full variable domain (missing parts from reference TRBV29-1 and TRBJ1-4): SAVISQKPSRDICQRGTSLTIQCQVDSQVTMMFWYRQQPGQSLTLIATANQGSEATYESGFVIDKFPISRPNLTFSTLTVSNMSPEDSSIYLCSVAGVGEKLFFGSGTQLSVL.